This T cell receptor (beta chain) was obtained from a study of CD8+ T cells in alopecia areata listed by TCRdb under 2018. For context, the study as a whole: The treated patients, all with moderate-to-severe alopecia areata, were enrolled in an open-label pilot trial of oral tofacitinib given at 5 to 10 mg twice daily. For the treated patients, the SALT score, which quantifies what percentage of scalp surface area is affected, served as the measure of disease severity. On the human side, TCRbeta sequencing was run on scalp tissue and on sorted CD4+ and CD8+ peripheral blood T cells from healthy controls and from alopecia areata patients with either patchy or totalis/universalis disease. Tofacitinib was given for 6 to 18 months, followed by 6 months of follow-up off drug to assess delayed response and recurrence. High-throughput TCRbeta sequencing was used to examine T cell clonal expansion in alopecia areata in both the C3H/HeJ mouse model and human patients. Tofacitinib-treated patients had biopsies at baseline and at 4 and 24 weeks of treatment, with a later scalp biopsy in several patients. Clonality in the scalp was compared among normal scalp (n=4), patchy alopecia areata scalp (n=8), and alopecia totalis/universalis scalp (n=8). RNA was obtained with the PAXgene miRNA kit for fixed scalp, the miRNeasy kit for PBMCs, and the RNeasy kit for mouse skin. TCRbeta CDR3 regions were amplified by immunoSEQ multiplex PCR with 35 Vbeta forward and 13 Jbeta reverse primers.

With respect to this clone: What antigen it recognizes has not been identified. Per-base quality was not reported, and no clone a single base away is much larger than it.

Libraries came from the immunoSEQ multiplex PCR assay. For TCR sequencing, RNA was extracted from every sample and reverse transcribed into cDNA to serve as template. First-strand cDNA was synthesized using SuperScript III with a 2:1 mix of oligo-dT and random hexamers. A synthetic immune receptor repertoire was used to gauge amplification bias, and whatever bias remained was removed computationally. Per the authors' processing: Raw reads were preprocessed to remove errors, and CDR3 was defined by IMGT conventions from the conserved cysteine to phenylalanine. Clonality was calculated as 1 minus Shannon entropy normalized by log2 of the number of productive unique TCRs. Whether each scalp clone was CD4 or CD8 was inferred by checking scalp TCRbeta sequences against the CD4 and CD8 repertoires from sorted blood. What TCRdb holds here is the immuneACCESS table cut down to in-frame rearrangements. Part of the clones is not present; checked against another copy, under half of the missing clones reflect an unresolved V gene, and the others are unexplained. That table supplies the V and J calls and clone size; D and trimming were determined from the DNA. The sample profile shows about 150,000 clones; less than 70% of them were found once. The ten largest clones take up less than 20% of the sample.

Reading the label with the study, this specimen's time point is: around 28 days on oral tofacitinib. The treatment or condition label, as the study defines it: oral pan-JAK inhibitor, 5-10 mg twice daily. Lesional scalp punch biopsies and peripheral blood were obtained from alopecia areata patients. After PBMCs were isolated by density centrifugation and stained for CD3, CD4 and CD8, a FACSAria was used to sort CD4+ and CD8+ T cells. The germline V gene encodes CDR1 SGHDT and CDR2 YYEEEE. From the cysteine through the phenylalanine, the CDR3 covers 15 amino acids. Just the 45-base CDR3 DNA is kept, in frame starting at base 1. V and J are truncated by 3 bases and 4 bases respectively, leaving an intervening sequence of 14 bases. The full study reports these points: Compared with mice, TCR sequences shared between patients were less clear, possibly partly because of HLA diversity across the patient population. Scalp clonality and the number of expanded CD8+ clones among the top 100 scalp clones were significantly decreased by tofacitinib. Compared with normal scalp, lesional scalp, particularly in alopecia totalis/universalis, had higher clonality and more expanded CD8+ clones, which suggests antigenic drive. Scalp TCR repertoire analysis is complicated because resident alphabeta T cells in normal human skin are also sequenced, whereas mouse skin is dominated by gammadelta T cells. Because the treated cohort was small and included a single nonresponder, larger studies are needed to assess links between baseline CD8+ expansion and response. Many expanded lesional clones were found to persist in scalp and blood during tofacitinib treatment, and relapse after treatment cessation may be partly explained by this persistence.

The source material was CD8+ T cells sorted from blood, sampled at week 4, from a patient treated with tofacitinib. The V and J segments used are TRBV5-6 and TRBJ1-5; the D gene assignment is ambiguous. The clonotype comes from a human donor with alopecia areata. The CDR3 amino acid sequence is: CASSSQRRRNQPQHF. The DNA reads as follows: TGTGCCAGCAGCTCACAACGACGGCGAAATCAGCCCCAGCATTTT.